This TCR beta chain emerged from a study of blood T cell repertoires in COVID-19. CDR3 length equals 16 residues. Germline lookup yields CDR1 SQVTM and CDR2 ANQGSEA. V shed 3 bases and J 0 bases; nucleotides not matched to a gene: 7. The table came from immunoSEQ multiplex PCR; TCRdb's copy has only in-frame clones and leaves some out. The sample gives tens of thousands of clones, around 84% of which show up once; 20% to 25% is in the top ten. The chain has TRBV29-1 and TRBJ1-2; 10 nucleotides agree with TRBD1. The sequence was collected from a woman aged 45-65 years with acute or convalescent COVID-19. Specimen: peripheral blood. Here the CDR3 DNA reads TGCAGCGTTGAGGACTGGGACAGGGGCACTAACTATGGCTACACCTTC. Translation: CSVEDWDRGTNYGYTF.